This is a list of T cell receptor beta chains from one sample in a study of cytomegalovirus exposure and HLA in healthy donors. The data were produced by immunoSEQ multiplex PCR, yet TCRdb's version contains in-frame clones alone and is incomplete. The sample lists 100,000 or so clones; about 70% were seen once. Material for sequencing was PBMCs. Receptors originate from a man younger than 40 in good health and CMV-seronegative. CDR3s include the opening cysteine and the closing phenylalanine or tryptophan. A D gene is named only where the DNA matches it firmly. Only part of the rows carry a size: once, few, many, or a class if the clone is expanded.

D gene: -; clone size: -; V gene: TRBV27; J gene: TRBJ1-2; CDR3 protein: CASAREGAANYGYTF; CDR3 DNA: TGTGCCAGTGCCAGGGAAGGGGCAGCTAACTATGGCTACACCTTC
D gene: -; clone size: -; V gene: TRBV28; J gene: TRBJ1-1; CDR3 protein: CASARGTEAFF; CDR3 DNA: TGTGCCAGCGCCCGGGGCACTGAAGCTTTCTTT
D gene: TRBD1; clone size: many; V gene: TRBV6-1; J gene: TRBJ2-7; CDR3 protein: CASSEIPGQGGHEQYF; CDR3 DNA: TGTGCCAGCAGTGAGATCCCGGGACAGGGTGGGCACGAGCAGTACTTC
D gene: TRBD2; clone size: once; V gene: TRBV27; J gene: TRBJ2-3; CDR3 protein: CASSLGLAGGSTDTQYF; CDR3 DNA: TGTGCCAGCAGTTTAGGACTAGCGGGAGGCTCCACAGATACGCAGTATTTT
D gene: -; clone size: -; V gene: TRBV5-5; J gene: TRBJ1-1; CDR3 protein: CASSLSDGGTEAFF; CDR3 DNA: TGTGCCAGCAGCTTGAGCGACGGGGGCACTGAAGCTTTCTTT
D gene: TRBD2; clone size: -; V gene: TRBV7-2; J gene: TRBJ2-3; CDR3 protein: CASSSLAGADTQYF; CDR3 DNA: TGTGCCAGCAGCTCTTTAGCGGGAGCAGATACGCAGTATTTT
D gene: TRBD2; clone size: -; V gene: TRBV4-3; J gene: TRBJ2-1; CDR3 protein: CASSQVTAGGIYNEQFF; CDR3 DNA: TGCGCCAGCAGCCAAGTTACAGCGGGGGGGATCTACAATGAGCAGTTCTTC
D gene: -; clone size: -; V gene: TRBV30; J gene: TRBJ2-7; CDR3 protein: CAWSVSGVEQYF; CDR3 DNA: TGTGCCTGGAGTGTGTCGGGGGTCGAGCAGTACTTC
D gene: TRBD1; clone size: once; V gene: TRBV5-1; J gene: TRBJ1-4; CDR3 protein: CARNQGAPYPPHEKLFF; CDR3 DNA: TGCGCCAGGAATCAGGGGGCCCCCTACCCCCCCCATGAAAAACTGTTTTTT
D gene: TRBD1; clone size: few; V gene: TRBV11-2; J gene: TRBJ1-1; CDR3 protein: CASSSLRGPEAFF; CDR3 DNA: TGTGCCAGCAGCTCATTAAGGGGGCCTGAAGCTTTCTTT
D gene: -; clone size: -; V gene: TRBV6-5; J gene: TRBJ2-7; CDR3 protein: CASSQGPTYEQYF; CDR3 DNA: TGTGCCAGCAGTCAGGGGCCCACCTACGAGCAGTACTTC
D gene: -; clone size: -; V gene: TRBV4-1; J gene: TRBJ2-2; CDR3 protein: CASSQPTNTGELFF; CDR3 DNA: TGCGCCAGCAGCCAACCCACGAACACCGGGGAGCTGTTTTTT
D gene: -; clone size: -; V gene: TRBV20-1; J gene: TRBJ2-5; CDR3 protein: CSARSETQYF; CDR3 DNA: TGCAGTGCTAGGTCGGAGACCCAGTACTTC